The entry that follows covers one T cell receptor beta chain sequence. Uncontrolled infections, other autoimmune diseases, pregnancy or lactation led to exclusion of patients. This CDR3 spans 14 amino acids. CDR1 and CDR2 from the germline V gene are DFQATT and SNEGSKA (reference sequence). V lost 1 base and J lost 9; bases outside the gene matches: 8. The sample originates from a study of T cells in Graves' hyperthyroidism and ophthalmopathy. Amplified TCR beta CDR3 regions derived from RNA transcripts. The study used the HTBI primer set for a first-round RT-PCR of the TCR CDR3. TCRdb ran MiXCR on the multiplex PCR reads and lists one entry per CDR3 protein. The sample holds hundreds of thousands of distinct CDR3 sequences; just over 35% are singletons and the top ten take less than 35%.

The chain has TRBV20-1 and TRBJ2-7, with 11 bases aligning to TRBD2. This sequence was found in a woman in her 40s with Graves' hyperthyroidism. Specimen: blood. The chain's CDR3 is CSARGIAGGPGQYF. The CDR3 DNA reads TGCAGTGCTAGAGGAATAGCGGGAGGGCCCGGGCAGTACTTC.